This TCR beta chain stems from a study of T-cell memory formation after mild COVID-19. The study, taken as a whole, reports: CD4+ clones that contracted lay mainly in CM and EM; CD8+ ones lay in EMRA.

TCRdb itself ran the 5' RACE reads through MiXCR, one entry per CDR3 protein. This table has more than 300,000 distinct CDR3 sequences, approximately 15% appearing once. To note about this clonotype: The target antigen is unknown.

V lost 4 bases and J lost 3, with 16 bases in between. The CDR3 consists of 15 residues. Germline V gene sequence: CDR1 SGHRS, CDR2 YFSETQ. This receptor was obtained from a man between 18 and 29 years old who had mild COVID-19 (a few samples of this study predate the infection). Cell type and time point are not known. This chain joins TRBV5-1 and TRBJ1-1; a possible D gene is TRBD1 (6 bases). Sequences were obtained from PBMCs or a T cell subset sorted from them (not recorded which). The CDR3 sequence: CASSQQGGGHTEAFF. The CDR3 DNA reads as TGCGCCAGCAGCCAACAGGGAGGGGGGCACACTGAAGCTTTCTTT.